This TCR beta chain came from a study of tumor-infiltrating lymphocytes in primary liver carcinoma. This clonotype was seen more than once but under ten times. V lost 6 bases and J lost 9, with 12 bases in between. CDR3 size: 11 residues. The germline CDR1 and CDR2 sequences are SNHLY and FYNNEI. For each extraction, RNA and DNA were obtained together from about 20-30 mg of unsorted bulk tissue. Whichever tumor sample was examined, it had over 90% viable tumor cells. Researchers generated TCR beta cDNA from about 0.5 ug of total RNA, relying on a constant-region primer. Slightly modified ARM-PCR with three nested multiplex PCR rounds yielded TCR beta libraries. Amplification in the first two PCR rounds was performed using TRBV1-TRBV30 forward primers and a C-beta reverse primer for approximately 10 cycles each. TCRdb re-analysed the multiplex PCR reads in MiXCR, keeping a single row per CDR3 protein. The repertoire holds 95,000 to 150,000 distinct CDR3 sequences, roughly 69% seen once, with roughly a tenth in the top ten.

The sequenced sample was liver tumor tissue from sampling region 1. Documented subset: tumor region T1, superior pole. The genes are TRBV2 and TRBJ2-7, with D perhaps assigned TRBD1 or TRBD2 (6 bases each). The sequence was collected from a woman aged 60-70 years with primary liver carcinoma and hepatitis B virus infection. The CDR3 sequence: CASRLQGGQYF. Written as DNA, the CDR3 is TGTGCCAGCAGATTACAGGGAGGGCAGTACTTC.